These 25 T cell receptor beta chains came from one sample sequenced in a study of cytomegalovirus exposure and HLA in healthy donors. Primers for the PCR totalled 60 Vbeta and 13 Jbeta. Generated by immunoSEQ multiplex PCR, the TCRdb table keeps only in-frame clones and is missing some. The sample shows 95,000 to 150,000 clones, roughly three fifths of them seen only once. What was sequenced was PBMCs. These TCRs come from a man between 18 and 29 years old in good health and CMV-seronegative.

The rearrangement joins TRBV5-1 to TRBJ2-1; 11 bases map to TRBD1. The CDR3 consists of 17 residues. V dropped 2 bases and J dropped 7; count of bases not matched to a gene: 11. In germline, CDR1 is SGHRS, CDR2 YFSETQ. The CDR3, as DNA: TGCGCCAGCAGCTTTACGTCCGGACAGGGGGCGAGGAATGAGCAGTTCTTC. Encoded protein: CASSFTSGQGARNEQFF.

The chain links TRBV10-3 to TRBJ2-5, with a tentative D call TRBD1 (5 bases). Trimming pared 3 bases from V and 5 bases from J, leaving 22 bases between. CDR3 length: 17 amino acids. Germline V CDR1 and CDR2: ENHRY, SYGVKD. The CDR3 DNA reads as TGTGCCATCAGTGAAGGCAGGGCCCCCTCTGCCCAGGAGACCCAGTACTTC. It specifies CAISEGRAPSAQETQYF.

This clone was seen a few times. This rearrangement joins TRBV9 to TRBJ1-1; a possible D gene is TRBD1 (6 bases). V lost 8 bases and J 6 bases, leaving 17 bases between the germline ends. The CDR3 totals 13 residues. The germline V gene has CDR1 SGDLS and CDR2 YYNGEE. The DNA for the CDR3 is TGTGCCAGTAAGAAGGACAGCTCATCTGAAGCTTTCTTT. Translation gives CASKKDSSSEAFF.

The chain uses TRBV28 and TRBJ1-1, with 7 positions matching TRBD1. Germline values: CDR1 MDHEN, CDR2 SYDVKM. Germline trimming cut 5 bases from V and 1 base from J; bases unmatched to any gene: 7. The CDR3 runs 15 residues. CDR3 sequence: CASSTGRTGNTEAFF. The CDR3 DNA reads TGTGCCAGCAGTACAGGGAGGACAGGGAACACTGAAGCTTTCTTT.

In its sample, this clone was seen once. The chain employs TRBV27 and TRBJ1-1, with D maybe TRBD1 (5 bases). This CDR3 is 17 amino acids long. Trimming pared 3 bases from V and 1 base from J, leaving 18 bases between. CDR1 is MNHEY, CDR2 SMNVEV, per germline (reference sequence). The CDR3 DNA is TGTGCCAGCAGTTTCAACCCATCCAGGGTGCGGAACACTGAAGCTTTCTTT. Translated, it gives CASSFNPSRVRNTEAFF.

Worth noting for this clone: This CDR3 is also generated by other DNA sequences in the sample. V is TRBV5-1 and J is TRBJ2-1; 10 bases are shared with TRBD2. There are 14 residues in the CDR3. CDR1 SGHRS and CDR2 YFSETQ come from the germline V gene. V dropped 4 bases and J dropped 4; count of bases not matched to a gene: 2. The CDR3 DNA reads as TGCGCCAGCAGCCTTAGCGGGGGGTACAATGAGCAGTTCTTC. This codes for CASSLSGGYNEQFF.

This rearrangement joins TRBV7-9 to TRBJ2-1; 14 bases match TRBD2. The J segment lost 9 bases and the V segment lost 5 bases, leaving 6 bases of the junction unmatched. The CDR3 spans 15 residues. Germline lookup yields CDR1 SEHNR and CDR2 FQNEAQ (reference sequence). DNA of the CDR3: TGTGCCAGCAGCCCGACTAGCGGGAGGGCCTCTGAGCAGTTCTTC. It translates to CASSPTSGRASEQFF.

This sequence joins TRBV10-3 and TRBJ1-5; D is unresolved. The germline V gene encodes CDR1 ENHRY and CDR2 SYGVKD. The CDR3 length is 13 residues. Deletions cut 2 bases from V and 6 bases from J, with 8 bases between. The CDR3 nucleotides are TGTGCCATCAGTGAGGGTGGAGCTCAGCCCCAGCATTTT. Protein product: CAISEGGAQPQHF.

This chain uses TRBV9 with TRBJ1-5; D unresolved. CDR1 is SGDLS, CDR2 YYNGEE, per germline. This CDR3 is built from 14 residues. V lost 0 bases, J lost 6 bases, and 10 bases lay in between. The CDR3 spells CASSVGAAAQPQHF. CDR3 bases: TGTGCCAGCAGCGTAGGGGCAGCTGCTCAGCCCCAGCATTTT.

This rearrangement joins TRBV2 to TRBJ2-5, with a weak D call TRBD2 (6 bases). Germline V gene sequence: CDR1 SNHLY, CDR2 FYNNEI. Trimming shortened V by 6 bases and J by 11 bases, and 22 bases separated the two germline ends. This CDR3 is 14 amino acids long. DNA of the CDR3: TGTGCCAGCAGGGGGGGAGCGACCTGGAGGGAGCAGTACTTC. Protein sequence: CASRGGATWREQYF.

V usage is TRBV9 and J usage is TRBJ2-1; TRBD2 agrees at 12 bases. The CDR3 has 13 residues. Germline V CDR1 and CDR2: SGDLS, YYNGEE. V lost 3 bases, J lost 13 bases, and 5 bases stayed unmatched. CDR3 residues: CASSGPSGGDQFF. The CDR3 DNA sequence: TGTGCCAGCAGCGGTCCTAGCGGGGGGGACCAGTTCTTC.

This rearrangement joins TRBV18 to TRBJ1-3; 7 bases map to TRBD1. The CDR3 runs to 12 residues. Germline trimming cut 6 bases from V and 8 bases from J; bases unmatched to any gene: 4. The germline V gene encodes CDR1 KGHSH and CDR2 LQKENI. CDR3 loop: CASSLDRDTIYF. CDR3 coding DNA: TGTGCCAGCTCCCTAGACAGGGACACCATATATTTT.

The chain couples TRBV28 to TRBJ1-2; D remains ambiguous. CDR3 size: 11 residues. The V gene lost 4 bases and the J gene lost 6 bases, with 6 bases spanning the gap. Per the germline V gene, CDR1 is MDHEN and CDR2 is SYDVKM. The CDR3 DNA sequence: TGTGCCAGCAGTTCTTTCGATGGCTACACCTTC. Its protein product is CASSSFDGYTF.

J is TRBJ1-4 and V is TRBV5-6, with a weak D call TRBD1 (5 bases). The CDR3 has 15 amino acids. Germline assignment: CDR1 SGHDT and CDR2 YYEEEE. Trimming stripped 1 base from V and 8 bases from J, with 15 bases between. This CDR3 reads CASSLRQGSWEKLFF. In nucleotides, the CDR3 is TGTGCCAGCAGCTTGCGGCAGGGAAGTTGGGAAAAACTGTTTTTT. Using reference TRBV5-6 and TRBJ1-4 for the parts outside the CDR3, the full variable domain is DAGVTQSPTHLIKTRGQQVTLRCSPKSGHDTVSWYQQALGQGPQFIFQYYEEEERQRGNFPDRFSGHQFPNYSSELNVNALLLGDSALYLCASSLRQGSWEKLFFGSGTQLSVL.

This clone has only a few counts. The chain employs TRBV28 and TRBJ2-3, with 11 positions matching TRBD2. The CDR3 is 15 amino acids. CDR1 is MDHEN and CDR2 is SYDVKM in the germline V gene. V gave up 4 bases and J gave up 4 bases; unmatched junction bases: 4. The CDR3 coding sequence is TGTGCCAGCAGTTCCCTAGCGGGAGGTGCAGATACGCAGTATTTT. Its protein product is CASSSLAGGADTQYF.

The chain recombines TRBV10-3 with TRBJ2-1; the match to TRBD2 covers 11 bases. In germline, CDR1 is ENHRY, CDR2 SYGVKD. V lost 3 bases and J lost 8; bases outside the gene matches: 9. The length of the CDR3 is 16 residues. The CDR3 reads CAISDRTSGGGDEQFF. The CDR3 DNA follows: TGTGCCATCAGTGACCGAACTAGCGGGGGAGGGGATGAGCAGTTCTTC.

The rearrangement links TRBV7-9 to TRBJ1-1, with D perhaps matching TRBD1 (5 bases). The V gene's germline CDR1 is SEHNR and CDR2 FQNEAQ (reference sequence). The CDR3 is 14 amino acids. The V end was cut by 4 bases, the J end by 8 bases, with 17 bases between. The CDR3 DNA reads TGTGCCAGCAGCTCCCCCGGGGCGGGGCTCGAAGCTTTCTTT. Its protein product is CASSSPGAGLEAFF. Combining the CDR3 with reference TRBV7-9 and TRBJ1-1 gives the whole variable domain DTGVSQNPRHKITKRGQNVTFRCDPISEHNRLYWYRQTLGQGPEFLTYFQNEAQLEKSRLLSDRFSAERPKGSFSTLEIQRTEQGDSAMYLCASSSPGAGLEAFFGQGTRLTVV.

J is TRBJ2-7 and V is TRBV9, with D possibly TRBD2 on 6 matching bases. Germline loops: CDR1 SGDLS, CDR2 YYNGEE. Trimming shortened V by 4 bases and J by 0 bases, and 20 bases separated the two germline ends. The length of the CDR3 is 17 residues. The chain's CDR3 is CASSSHSGGYRSYEQYF. The CDR3 coding sequence is TGTGCCAGCAGCTCCCACTCTGGGGGGTATCGCTCCTACGAGCAGTACTTC.

The V gene is TRBV5-1, the J gene TRBJ2-5; D possibly corresponds to TRBD1 (5 bases). CDR3 size: 12 residues. The germline CDR1 and CDR2 sequences are SGHRS and YFSETQ. Trimming left V 5 bases short and J 3 bases short, with 8 bases between. CDR3 in amino acids: CASSPREETQYF. CDR3 DNA: TGCGCCAGCAGTCCCAGGGAAGAGACCCAGTACTTC.

The gene calls are TRBV11-3 and TRBJ2-7, with TRBD2 as a possible D gene (6 bases). Germline V gives CDR1 SGHNT, CDR2 YENEEA. Trimming removed 1 base at V and 2 bases at J, with 12 bases between. The CDR3 runs 15 residues. CDR3 amino acids: CASSLGAGAAYEQYF. In DNA, the CDR3 is TGTGCCAGCAGCTTAGGAGCGGGTGCCGCCTACGAGCAGTACTTC.

This sequence joins TRBV5-1 and TRBJ2-7; no definite D call. This CDR3 comprises 14 residues. Per the germline V gene, CDR1 is SGHRS and CDR2 is YFSETQ. Trimming removed 2 bases at V and 3 bases at J, with 12 bases between. The CDR3 nucleotides are TGCGCCAGCAGCTTACACGCAACCTTCTACGAGCAGTACTTC. Translated: CASSLHATFYEQYF. The full variable domain, in which reference TRBV5-1 and TRBJ2-7 provide the parts outside the CDR3, is KAGVTQTPRYLIKTRGQQVTLSCSPISGHRSVSWYQQTPGQGLQFLFEYFSETQRNKGNFPGRFSGRQFSNSRSEMNVSTLELGDSALYLCASSLHATFYEQYFGPGTRLTVT.

The V and J genes are TRBV28 and TRBJ1-5; the D gene is possibly TRBD1 (6 bases). CDR1 and CDR2 from the germline V gene are MDHEN and SYDVKM. The CDR3 loop spans 16 amino acids. The V end was cut by 0 bases, the J end by 4 bases, with 13 bases between. The CDR3 reads CASSLWAGAANQPQHF. The DNA for the CDR3 is TGTGCCAGCAGTTTATGGGCAGGGGCCGCGAATCAGCCCCAGCATTTT.

The rearrangement joins TRBV28 to TRBJ2-2, with D maybe TRBD2 (7 bases). The germline gives CDR1 MDHEN, CDR2 SYDVKM. Trimming left V 3 bases short and J 3 bases short, with 11 bases between. The CDR3 covers 15 residues. The DNA of the CDR3 is TGTGCCAGCAGTTTGGGGGGGCTATACACCGGGGAGCTGTTTTTT. It encodes CASSLGGLYTGELFF.

V is TRBV7-6 and J is TRBJ1-5, with 8 bases that match TRBD1. V was pared by 2 bases and J by 4 bases, with 4 bases of the junction left unmatched. This CDR3 is 15 amino acids long. Germline CDR1 reads SGHVS; CDR2 reads FNYEAQ. Here the CDR3 DNA reads TGTGCCAGCAGCTTACAACAGGGGGATAATCAGCCCCAGCATTTT. Translated, it gives CASSLQQGDNQPQHF.

The chain is built from TRBV2 and TRBJ2-1, with D possibly matching TRBD1 (6 bases). Trimming cost V 5 bases and J 2 bases, with 10 bases left between them. The CDR3 spans 14 residues. Germline-derived CDR1 and CDR2 are SNHLY and FYNNEI. Written as DNA, the CDR3 is TGTGCCAGCAGTCCCGGACAGCCCTACAATGAGCAGTTCTTC. It is translated as CASSPGQPYNEQFF.